One and the same sample provided the 8 T cell receptor beta chains below, sequenced in a study of long-term antiretroviral therapy in people with HIV. A v3.0 immunoSEQ assay was performed at survey level. This table comes from immunoSEQ multiplex PCR, and its TCRdb copy is limited to in-frame clones, with some not included. The sample holds under 45,000 clones, 94% seen once. Sequenced material: unsorted PBMCs, taken more than 5 years after starting antiretroviral therapy. These receptor sequences come from a woman in her 50s with HIV.

The V gene is TRBV5-1, the J gene TRBJ1-1, with 7 bases fitting TRBD1. This CDR3 is built from 14 residues. Germline CDR1 and CDR2: SGHRS and YFSETQ. Trimming took 3 bases from V and 1 from J; bases not matched to a gene: 3. The CDR3 loop is CASSWDSPNTEAFF. CDR3 in DNA: TGCGCCAGCAGCTGGGACAGCCCGAACACTGAAGCTTTCTTT.

V gene TRBV27 combines with J gene TRBJ1-3; D possibly corresponds to TRBD1 (6 bases). This CDR3 is 13 amino acids long. V was clipped by 5 bases and J by 7 bases, with 12 bases between them. The germline gives CDR1 MNHEY, CDR2 SMNVEV (reference sequence). DNA for the CDR3: TGTGCCAGCAGTCCTGGACAGCTGAACACCATATATTTT. Encoded protein: CASSPGQLNTIYF.

The chain links TRBV7-6 to TRBJ2-1; D remains ambiguous. CDR1 and CDR2 (germline): SGHVS, FNYEAQ. The CDR3 is 15 residues long. The V and J ends lost 3 bases and 1 base respectively, with 10 bases between them. In nucleotides, the CDR3 is TGTGCCAGCAGCTTGGACCACGAATCCTACAATGAGCAGTTCTTC. This codes for CASSLDHESYNEQFF.

The V call is TRBV19, the J call TRBJ1-2, with D uncertain. With 8 bases removed from V and 0 bases from J, the gap between germline ends came to 13 bases. This CDR3 is 14 amino acids long. Germline lookup yields CDR1 LNHDA and CDR2 SQIVND (reference sequence). The CDR3 protein is CASRPTEANYGYTF. CDR3 sequence (DNA): TGTGCCAGTCGACCGACGGAAGCTAACTATGGCTACACCTTC.

This clone was seen only a few times. V gene TRBV9 combines with J gene TRBJ2-2, with TRBD1 matching 8 bases. Trimming took 1 base from V and 2 from J; bases not matched to a gene: 4. From germline, CDR1 is SGDLS and CDR2 YYNGEE. CDR3 length: 16 amino acids. CDR3 amino acids: CASSVLPGGNTGELFF. Written as DNA, the CDR3 is TGTGCCAGCAGCGTACTTCCAGGGGGCAACACCGGGGAGCTGTTTTTT.

This clone was seen a few times. The chain is built from TRBV5-4 and TRBJ2-1; D gene uncertain. Germline V gene data show CDR1 as SGHNT and CDR2 as YYREEE (reference sequence). The CDR3 has 16 amino acids. Trimming removed 2 bases at V and 9 bases at J, with 21 bases between. CDR3 bases: TGTGCCAGCAGCTTCTCTCGCCTCCTCCCAGGTAGTGAGCAGTTCTTC. Its translation: CASSFSRLLPGSEQFF.

This chain connects TRBV7-3 to TRBJ2-2; perhaps TRBD2 as D (7 bases). The CDR3 contains 16 residues. CDR1 is SGHTA, CDR2 FQGTGA, per germline. V lost 6 bases to trimming and J lost 3 bases, with 17 bases between them. CDR3 bases: TGTGCCAGCAGTTCACCGGGGGGCAGGGACACCGGGGAGCTGTTTTTT. Translation gives CASSSPGGRDTGELFF.

The V call is TRBV19, the J call TRBJ2-3; D perhaps matches TRBD1 (5 bases). V was clipped by 5 bases and J by 0 bases, with 12 bases between them. The germline gives CDR1 LNHDA, CDR2 SQIVND (reference sequence). The CDR3 extends over 15 amino acids. The CDR3 spells CASSPQVTSTDTQYF. CDR3 nucleotide sequence: TGTGCCAGTAGTCCACAGGTGACTAGCACAGATACGCAGTATTTT.